This T cell receptor beta chain stems from a study of CD8 T cells in ankylosing spondylitis. Ten or more counts support this clonotype. Its antigen is as yet unknown. For TCR beta, libraries came from quantitative 5'-RACE with molecular barcodes. MiXCR was run by TCRdb on the 5' RACE reads, yielding one entry per CDR3 protein. The sample has just under 95,000 distinct CDR3 sequences, about 9.1% seen once. Regarding the study as a whole: Within peripheral blood, clones linked to disease were CD8+ and relatively rare.

Sample: blood, either unsorted or a sorted T cell fraction (not recorded which). This TCR was sampled from a male donor with ankylosing spondylitis or in good health (not recorded which).

CDR3 bases: TGTGCCACCAGCAGAGATTTGGGGGCTTCACCCCTCCACTTT. Its protein is CATSRDLGASPLHF. The chain couples TRBV15 to TRBJ1-6, with D maybe TRBD1 (6 bases). The CDR3 extends over 14 amino acids. Germline lookup yields CDR1 LNHNV and CDR2 YYDKDF (reference sequence). Deletions cut 0 bases from V and 9 bases from J, with 9 bases between.